The TCR beta chain described here comes from a study of blood T cells in healthy people across ages. Study-wide points: Greater diversity and more naive CD4+ cells were seen in long-lived donors than in aged donors.

A remark on this clonotype: The antigen remains undetermined.

A second PCR of 7 to 11 cycles used a sample-barcoded 5' primer and a J-beta primer mix. A template-switch adaptor containing 12 random nucleotides labeled each cDNA molecule. TCRdb called the 5' RACE reads again in MiXCR, with one record for every CDR3 protein. The repertoire holds 750,000 to 850,000 distinct CDR3 sequences, with approximately 25% as singletons. Germline trimming cut 5 bases from V and 4 bases from J; bases unmatched to any gene: 7. The germline gives CDR1 MNHEY, CDR2 SVGAGI. This CDR3 comprises 14 residues. This same sample was also taken into another study, of T cells of mothers and their children.

The source is a boy aged 5 to 17 in good health. The chain employs TRBV6-5 and TRBJ1-2; TRBD1 agrees at 7 bases. Input material: blood. The CDR3 loop reads CASSNPQGSYGYTF. The CDR3 coding sequence is TGTGCCAGCAGTAACCCACAGGGGTCCTATGGCTACACCTTC.